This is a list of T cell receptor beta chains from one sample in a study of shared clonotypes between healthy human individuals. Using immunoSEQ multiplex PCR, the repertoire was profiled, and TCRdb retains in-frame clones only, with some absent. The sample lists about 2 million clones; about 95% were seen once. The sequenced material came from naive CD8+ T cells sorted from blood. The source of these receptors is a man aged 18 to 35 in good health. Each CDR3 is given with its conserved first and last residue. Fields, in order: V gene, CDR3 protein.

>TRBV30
CAWSWTGGTGELFF
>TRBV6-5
CASSCLTTSGTDTQYF
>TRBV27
CAAGTDTQYF
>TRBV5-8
CASSQRGTPQHF
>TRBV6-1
CASSEAMWNTEAFF
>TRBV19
CASSDRGYQPQHF
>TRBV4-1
CASSRHDRAETQYF
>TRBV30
CAWDSGTSSYNEQFF
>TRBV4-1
CASSQVQKAGAGELFF
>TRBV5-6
CASSLERRGTAGSPLHF
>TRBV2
CASSEAGGAYDEQFF
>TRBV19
CASSFSHSVGGTDTQYF
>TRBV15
CATKGLAGTGELFF
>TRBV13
CASSLKGRSYNEQFF
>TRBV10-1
CASSDYRGETQYF
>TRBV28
CASSLRGDEQYF